The rows below give T cell receptor beta chains drawn from one sample of a study of blood T cell repertoires in COVID-19. The repertoire was sequenced with immunoSEQ multiplex PCR; TCRdb's copy has only in-frame clones and lacks some. The sample contains fewer than 120,000 clones, approximately 85% of which appear only once. The sample consisted of peripheral blood. The receptor set was obtained from a woman between 55 and 75 years old with acute or convalescent COVID-19. The CDR3 runs from the conserved cysteine through the conserved F or W. A D gene is named only where the DNA matches it firmly. Size is stated for part of the rows, as once, few or many counts, or as a class when the clone is expanded.

>TRBV12-3/TRBV12-4|TRBD1|-|TRBJ1-4
CASTTGDSEKLFF
TGTGCCAGCACAACAGGGGACTCTGAAAAACTGTTTTTT
>TRBV5-6|TRBD1|few|TRBJ1-2
CASSSRGRNDGYTF
TGTGCCAGCAGCTCCAGGGGGCGTAACGATGGCTACACCTTC
>TRBV5-1|-|-|TRBJ1-1
CASSFDRQHMNTEAFF
TGCGCCAGCAGCTTCGACAGGCAACATATGAACACTGAAGCTTTCTTT
>TRBV28|-|-|TRBJ2-2
CASAGVNTGELFF
TGTGCCAGCGCAGGGGTTAACACCGGGGAGCTGTTTTTT
>TRBV7-3|TRBD2|once|TRBJ2-5
CASSRGTSGAAETQYF
TGTGCCAGCAGCCGAGGGACTAGCGGGGCTGCGGAGACCCAGTACTTC
>TRBV4-1|TRBD1|many|TRBJ1-5
CASSQDGPGQGHQPQHF
TGCGCCAGCAGCCAAGATGGTCCGGGACAGGGGCATCAGCCCCAGCATTTT
>TRBV7-8|TRBD2|-|TRBJ2-5
CASSARTSGGTQYF
TGTGCCAGCAGCGCACGGACTAGCGGGGGGACCCAGTACTTC
>TRBV30|-|-|TRBJ1-3
CAWTHLDSGNTIYF
TGTGCCTGGACTCACCTGGACAGCGGAAACACCATATATTTT
>TRBV6-5|TRBD1|-|TRBJ2-3
CASRPGTGATDTQYF
TGTGCCAGCAGACCCGGGACAGGCGCTACCGATACGCAGTATTTT
>TRBV18|-|few|TRBJ1-1
CASSPVQVNTEAFF
TGTGCCAGCTCACCCGTACAGGTGAACACTGAAGCTTTCTTT